This T cell receptor beta chain was sequenced during a study of CD8+ T cells in alopecia areata. The treatment denotes: oral pan-JAK inhibitor, 5-10 mg twice daily. Both peripheral blood and punch biopsies of lesional scalp skin were obtained from patients who had alopecia areata. cDNA reverse transcribed from extracted RNA served as the sequencing template. Generated by immunoSEQ multiplex PCR, the TCRdb table keeps only in-frame clones and is missing some. The repertoire consists of approximately 200,000 clones, with 60% occurring once and the leading ten covering less than 3.5%. The CDR3 sequence is 13 residues long. V was clipped by 2 bases and J by 0 bases, with 5 bases between them. The germline gives CDR1 GTSNPN, CDR2 SVGIG (reference sequence).

The rearrangement uses TRBV30 and TRBJ2-4; D gene ambiguous. The sample here was CD4+ T cells sorted from blood, taken at week 4, from a patient treated with tofacitinib. This TCR was recovered from a human donor with alopecia areata. CDR3 region: CAWSSLAKNIQYF. The CDR3 nucleotides read TGTGCCTGGAGTAGCCTAGCCAAAAACATTCAGTACTTC.